This is a list of T cell receptor beta chains from one sample in a study of cytomegalovirus exposure and HLA in healthy donors. Libraries were prepared by immunoSEQ multiplex PCR; TCRdb keeps only in-frame clonotypes and omits some of them. This table holds approximately 190,000 clones, 70% to 85% found once. What was sequenced was PBMCs. These receptors were obtained from a man aged 35-49 years in good health and CMV-seropositive. Both conserved end residues are trimmed from each CDR3. The order of the fields is J gene, V gene, CDR3 protein.

TRBJ2-3 | TRBV10-1 | ASSESPEGHGDTQY
TRBJ1-4 | TRBV5-4 | ASSLGTGLGGEKLF
TRBJ1-3 | TRBV19 | ASSLRGQRNTIY
TRBJ2-6 | TRBV5-4 | ASSLAEGAGSGANVLT
TRBJ2-7 | TRBV28 | ASSFRTQGEQY
TRBJ2-5 | TRBV18 | ASSSGQQETQY
TRBJ2-2 | TRBV5-4 | ASSLDGGDTGELF
TRBJ1-1 | TRBV6-1 | ASSLRGPKAF
TRBJ2-7 | TRBV6-1 | ASSEGGGSYEQY
TRBJ2-2 | TRBV10-3 | AITETSANTGELF
TRBJ2-2 | TRBV2 | ASSVAGGGELF
TRBJ2-7 | TRBV29-1 | SVGSGTYEQY
TRBJ2-2 | TRBV4-1 | ASSLLFDTGELF
TRBJ2-5 | TRBV11-2 | ASGGLGQETQY
TRBJ2-1 | TRBV5-1 | ASSSGQGVYNEQF
TRBJ1-2 | TRBV5-1 | ASSLGTEAYGYT
TRBJ2-7 | TRBV27 | ASRGRHRSYEQY
TRBJ1-5 | TRBV4-2 | ASSQVGGSDQPQH
TRBJ2-1 | TRBV4-2 | ASRRTSGSRNEQF
TRBJ2-1 | TRBV5-6 | ASSCAGTRGNEQF
TRBJ1-1 | TRBV7-9 | ASRTSTGLKAEAF
TRBJ2-3 | TRBV10-2 | ASSEVGGGAPDTQY
TRBJ1-4 | TRBV15 | ATSPFQGGNEKLF
TRBJ2-7 | TRBV9 | ASSNLPTLTSGETRGYEQY
TRBJ2-3 | TRBV19 | ASSMVAGEGPYGTDTQY
TRBJ1-3 | TRBV6-1 | ASSATGPPSGNTIY
TRBJ1-1 | TRBV27 | ASSFGGAYTEAF
TRBJ1-6 | TRBV19 | ASTRGNSPLH
TRBJ1-3 | TRBV5-6 | ASSFGTGQPWSGNTIY
TRBJ2-7 | TRBV5-1 | ASSLGPSATRAYEQY
TRBJ2-3 | TRBV19 | ASSPTGSSTDTQY
TRBJ2-5 | TRBV7-7 | ASSLAGSQETQY
TRBJ2-5 | TRBV19 | ASSHLAGSQETQY
TRBJ2-5 | TRBV11-2 | ASLDLRTGGETQY
TRBJ1-3 | TRBV6-5 | ASSLQDSGNTIY
TRBJ2-6 | TRBV5-5 | ASSATGTVSGANVLT
TRBJ2-5 | TRBV29-1 | SGSAGAGTQY
TRBJ2-4 | TRBV28 | ASSFEAPSIQY
TRBJ2-2 | TRBV5-1 | ASSLARGGAFSGELF